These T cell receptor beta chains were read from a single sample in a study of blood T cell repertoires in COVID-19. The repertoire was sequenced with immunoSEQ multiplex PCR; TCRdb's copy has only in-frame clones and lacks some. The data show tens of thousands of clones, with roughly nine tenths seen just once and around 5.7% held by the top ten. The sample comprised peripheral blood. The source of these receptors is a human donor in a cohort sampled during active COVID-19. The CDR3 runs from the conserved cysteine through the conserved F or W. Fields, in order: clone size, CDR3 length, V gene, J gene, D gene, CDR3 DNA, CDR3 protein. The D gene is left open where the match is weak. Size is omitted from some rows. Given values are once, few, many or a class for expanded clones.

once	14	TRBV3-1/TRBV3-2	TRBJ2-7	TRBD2	TGTGCCAGCACCCTAGCGGTTAGCTCCTACGAGCAGTACTTC	CASTLAVSSYEQYF
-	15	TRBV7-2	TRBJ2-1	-	TGTGCCAGCAGCTCGACTAGAAGCTCCTACAATGAGCAGTTCTTC	CASSSTRSSYNEQFF
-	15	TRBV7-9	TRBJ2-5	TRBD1	TGTGCCAGCAGCTTCTGGACAGGGGGGCAAGAGACCCAGTACTTC	CASSFWTGGQETQYF
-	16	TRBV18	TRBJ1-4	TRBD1	TGTGCCAGCTCACGTGGACAGGGCCAAACTAATGAAAAACTGTTTTTT	CASSRGQGQTNEKLFF
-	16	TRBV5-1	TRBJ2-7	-	TGCGCCAGCAGCTTGGCCCCGGGAGCGATACCTTCCGAGCAGTACTTC	CASSLAPGAIPSEQYF
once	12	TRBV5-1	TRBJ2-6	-	TGCGCCAGCAGCTTGTGGGCTAACGTCCTGACTTTC	CASSLWANVLTF
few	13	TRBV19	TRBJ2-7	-	TGTGCCAGTAGTATAGTTGGGGGCCACGAGCAGTACTTC	CASSIVGGHEQYF
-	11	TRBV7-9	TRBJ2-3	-	TGTGCCAGCAGTCCTCTGGATACGCAGTATTTT	CASSPLDTQYF
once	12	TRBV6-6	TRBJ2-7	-	TGTGCCAGCTTCAGGAAGGGGAACGAGCAGTACTTC	CASFRKGNEQYF
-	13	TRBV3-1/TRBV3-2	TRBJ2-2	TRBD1	TGTGCCAGCAGCTCTCGACAGGGAGGGGAGCTGTTTTTT	CASSSRQGGELFF
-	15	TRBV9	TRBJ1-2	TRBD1	TGTGCCAGCAGCGTGCCCCTTGGACAGGTGGAAGGCTACACCTTC	CASSVPLGQVEGYTF
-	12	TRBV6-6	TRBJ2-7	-	TGTGCCAGCAGTTACTCTCAGGGGGAGCAGTACTTC	CASSYSQGEQYF
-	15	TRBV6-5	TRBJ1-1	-	TGTGCCAGCAGCTCCTCCCCGGGTGGACAAATCGAAGCTTTCTTT	CASSSSPGGQIEAFF
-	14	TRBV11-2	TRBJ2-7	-	TGTGCCAGCAGCCTTAGAGGCAATTACTACGAGCAGTACTTC	CASSLRGNYYEQYF
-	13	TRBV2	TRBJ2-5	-	TGTGCCAGCAGCGCGAGGGGGGGTGAGACCCAGTACTTC	CASSARGGETQYF
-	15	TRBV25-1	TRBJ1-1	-	TGTGCCAGCAGTGAGAATAGGGGGGGGAACACTGAAGCTTTCTTT	CASSENRGGNTEAFF
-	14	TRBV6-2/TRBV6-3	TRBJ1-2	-	TGTGCCAGCAGTTACCGGACAGTGAGCTATGGCTACACCTTC	CASSYRTVSYGYTF
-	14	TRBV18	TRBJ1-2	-	TGTGCCAGCTCACCACAGGGGTCTAACTATGGCTACACCTTC	CASSPQGSNYGYTF
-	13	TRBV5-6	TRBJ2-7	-	TGTGCCAGCAGCTTAGGCAGGGGAGACGAGCAGTACTTC	CASSLGRGDEQYF
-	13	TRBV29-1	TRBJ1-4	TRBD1	TGCAGCGTTGCCGACAGGGTTATGGCGAAACTGTTTTTT	CSVADRVMAKLFF
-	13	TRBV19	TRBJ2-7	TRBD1	TGTGCCAGTAGTATGGGACAGGACCCCAAGCAGTACTTC	CASSMGQDPKQYF
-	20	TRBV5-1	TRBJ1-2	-	TGCGCCAGCAGCTTGGCCTGGGGATCAGGGACTGGCCTCCTTAACTATGGCTACACCTTC	CASSLAWGSGTGLLNYGYTF
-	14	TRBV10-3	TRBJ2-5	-	TGTGCCATCAGTGAGGGCCCAGATCAAGAGACCCAGTACTTC	CAISEGPDQETQYF
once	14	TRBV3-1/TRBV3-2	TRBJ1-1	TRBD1	TGTGCCAGCAGCCCAACCCTCTCGGGACAGCAAGCTTTCTTT	CASSPTLSGQQAFF
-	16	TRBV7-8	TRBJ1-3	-	TGTGCCAGCAGCGGGCTGAGCGGGTTGAAAGGAAACACCATATATTTT	CASSGLSGLKGNTIYF
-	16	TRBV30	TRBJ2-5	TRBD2	TGTGCCTGGAGTGTACTTGGGACTAGCGATGATGGGACCCAGTACTTC	CAWSVLGTSDDGTQYF
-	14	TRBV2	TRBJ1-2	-	TGTGCCAGCAAAAGGGCAGGGGCCAACTATGGCTACACCTTC	CASKRAGANYGYTF
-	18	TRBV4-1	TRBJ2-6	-	TGCGCCAGCAGCCAAGACGGCACACGAGGGCCTGGGGCCAACGTCCTGACTTTC	CASSQDGTRGPGANVLTF
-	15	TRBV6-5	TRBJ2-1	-	TGTGCCAGCATCCCCATGGGGGCGCGAGGCAATGAGCAGTTCTTC	CASIPMGARGNEQFF
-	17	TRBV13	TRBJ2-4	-	TGTGCCAGCAGCTTAGAGTGGTCCGAGGGAGCCAAAAACATTCAGTACTTC	CASSLEWSEGAKNIQYF
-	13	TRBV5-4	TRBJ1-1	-	TGTGCCAGCAGCTTGGACGGGGACACTGAAGCTTTCTTT	CASSLDGDTEAFF
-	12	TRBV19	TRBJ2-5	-	TGTGCCAGTAGCAACAGGGTTGAGACCCAGTACTTC	CASSNRVETQYF
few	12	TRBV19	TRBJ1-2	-	TGTGCCAGTAGGGGAAGGGGCTATGGCTACACCTTC	CASRGRGYGYTF
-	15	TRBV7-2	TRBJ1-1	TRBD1	TGTGCCAGCAGCTTAGAGGGGGCAATAACGACTGAAGCTTTCTTT	CASSLEGAITTEAFF
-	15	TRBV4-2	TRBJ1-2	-	TGTGCCAGCAGCCACGCCGGACGGGGGAACTATGGCTACACCTTC	CASSHAGRGNYGYTF
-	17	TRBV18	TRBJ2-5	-	TGTGCCAGCTCATCGTTTCCGGCGGCGGGGGCTCAAGAGACCCAGTACTTC	CASSSFPAAGAQETQYF
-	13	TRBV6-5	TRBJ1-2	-	TGTGCCAGCAGTTTCGACGGGAACTATGGCTACACCTTC	CASSFDGNYGYTF